The sequence of this T cell receptor beta chain was determined in a study of cytomegalovirus exposure and HLA in healthy donors. Whole-study context: The approximately 670 first-cohort repertoires and the approximately 110 validation repertoires shared the same platform, a later analysis reported.

The assay was immunoSEQ multiplex PCR, and TCRdb's table has in-frame clones only and misses some. The top ten hold roughly 0.83% of the sample, which has around 400,000 clones, approximately 90% seen once. The source material was PBMCs. The clonotype was recovered from a woman between 18 and 29 years old in good health and CMV-seronegative.

CDR3 protein: CASSYTAGNQPQHF. The CDR3 DNA reads TGTGCCAGCAGTTATACTGCGGGGAATCAGCCCCAGCATTTT. The chain employs TRBV6-5 and TRBJ1-5; unclear D gene. The germline gives CDR1 MNHEY, CDR2 SVGAGI. The CDR3 is 14 amino acids. The germline V and J ends were trimmed by 3 bases and 4 bases, with 10 bases remaining between them.